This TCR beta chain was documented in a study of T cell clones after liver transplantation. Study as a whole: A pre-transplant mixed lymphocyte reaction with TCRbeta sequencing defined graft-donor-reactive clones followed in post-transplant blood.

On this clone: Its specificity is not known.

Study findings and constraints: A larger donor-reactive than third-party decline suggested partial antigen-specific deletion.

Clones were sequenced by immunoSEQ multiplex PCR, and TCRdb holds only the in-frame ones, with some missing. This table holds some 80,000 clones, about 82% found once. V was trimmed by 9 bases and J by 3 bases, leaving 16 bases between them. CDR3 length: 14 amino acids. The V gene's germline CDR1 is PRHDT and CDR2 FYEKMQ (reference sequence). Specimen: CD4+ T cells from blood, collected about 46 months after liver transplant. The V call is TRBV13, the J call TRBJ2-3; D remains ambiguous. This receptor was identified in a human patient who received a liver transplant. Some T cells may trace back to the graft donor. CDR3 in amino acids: CASFYRAETDTQYF. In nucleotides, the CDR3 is TGTGCCAGTTTCTATAGGGCAGAAACAGATACGCAGTATTTT.